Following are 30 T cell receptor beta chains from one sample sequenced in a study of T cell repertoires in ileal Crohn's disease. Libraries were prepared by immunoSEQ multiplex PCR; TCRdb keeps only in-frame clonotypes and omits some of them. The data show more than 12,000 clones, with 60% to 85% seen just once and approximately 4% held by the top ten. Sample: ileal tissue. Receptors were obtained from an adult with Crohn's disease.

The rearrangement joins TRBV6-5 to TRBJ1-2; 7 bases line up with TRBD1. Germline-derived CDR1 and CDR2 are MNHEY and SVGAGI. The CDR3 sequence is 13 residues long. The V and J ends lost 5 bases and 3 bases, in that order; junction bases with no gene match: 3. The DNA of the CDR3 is TGTGCCAGCAGTGCAACAGGGGACTATGGCTACACCTTC. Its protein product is CASSATGDYGYTF.

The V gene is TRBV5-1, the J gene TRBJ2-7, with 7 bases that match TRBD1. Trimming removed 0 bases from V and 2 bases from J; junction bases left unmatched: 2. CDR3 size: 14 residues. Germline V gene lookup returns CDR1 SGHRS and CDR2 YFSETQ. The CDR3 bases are TGCGCCAGCAGCTTGGGACAGGGAGCCTACGAGCAGTACTTC. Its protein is CASSLGQGAYEQYF. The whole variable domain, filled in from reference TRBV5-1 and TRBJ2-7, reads KAGVTQTPRYLIKTRGQQVTLSCSPISGHRSVSWYQQTPGQGLQFLFEYFSETQRNKGNFPGRFSGRQFSNSRSEMNVSTLELGDSALYLCASSLGQGAYEQYFGPGTRLTVT.

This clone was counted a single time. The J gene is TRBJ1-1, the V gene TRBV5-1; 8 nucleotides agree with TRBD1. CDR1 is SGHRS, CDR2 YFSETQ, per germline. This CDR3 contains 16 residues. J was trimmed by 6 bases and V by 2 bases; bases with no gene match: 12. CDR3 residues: CASSFGAGGSWSEAFF. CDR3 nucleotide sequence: TGCGCCAGCAGCTTTGGGGCAGGGGGCTCGTGGTCTGAAGCTTTCTTT.

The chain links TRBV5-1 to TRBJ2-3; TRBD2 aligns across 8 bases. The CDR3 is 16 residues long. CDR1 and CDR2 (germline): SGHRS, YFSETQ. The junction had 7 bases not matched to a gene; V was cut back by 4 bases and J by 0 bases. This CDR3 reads CASSPGLEPSTDTQYF. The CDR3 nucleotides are TGCGCCAGCAGCCCGGGACTAGAGCCTAGCACAGATACGCAGTATTTT.

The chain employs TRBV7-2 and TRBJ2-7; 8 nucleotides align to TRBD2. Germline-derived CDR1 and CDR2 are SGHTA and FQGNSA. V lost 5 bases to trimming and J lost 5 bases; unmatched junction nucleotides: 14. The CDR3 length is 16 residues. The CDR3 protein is CASSPRDGLAGHEQYF. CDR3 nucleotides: TGTGCCAGCAGCCCGAGGGATGGTCTAGCGGGCCACGAGCAGTACTTC.

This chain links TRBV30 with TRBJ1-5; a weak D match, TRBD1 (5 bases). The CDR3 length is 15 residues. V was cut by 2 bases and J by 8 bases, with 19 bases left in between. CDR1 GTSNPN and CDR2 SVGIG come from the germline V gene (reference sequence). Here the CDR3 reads CAWSSIDSLREPQHF. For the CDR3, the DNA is TGTGCCTGGAGTTCGATCGACTCTCTCAGGGAGCCCCAGCATTTT. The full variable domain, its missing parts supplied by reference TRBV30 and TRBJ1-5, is SQTIHQWPATLVQPVGSPLSLECTVEGTSNPNLYWYRQAAGRGLQLLFYSVGIGQISSEVPQNLSASRPQDRQFILSSKKLLLSDSGFYLCAWSSIDSLREPQHFGDGTRLSIL.

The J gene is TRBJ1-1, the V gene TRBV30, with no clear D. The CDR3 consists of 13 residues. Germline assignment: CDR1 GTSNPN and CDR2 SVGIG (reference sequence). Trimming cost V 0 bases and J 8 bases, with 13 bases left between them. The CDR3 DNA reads TGTGCCTGGAGTGTACCCGGGTTTGCGGAAGCTTTCTTT. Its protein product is CAWSVPGFAEAFF.

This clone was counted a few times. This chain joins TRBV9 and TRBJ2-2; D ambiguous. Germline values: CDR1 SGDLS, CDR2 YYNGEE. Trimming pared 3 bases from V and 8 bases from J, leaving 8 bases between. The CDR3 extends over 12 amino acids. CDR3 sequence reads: CASSAVEGELFF. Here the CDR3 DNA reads TGTGCCAGCAGCGCCGTAGAGGGGGAGCTGTTTTTT.

CDR3: CASSYRRTAPNSPLHF. In nucleotides, the CDR3 is TGTGCCAGCAGTTACCGGAGGACAGCGCCTAATTCACCCCTCCACTTT. The chain combines TRBV6-5 with TRBJ1-6; TRBD1 is a possible D gene (6 bases). The germline CDR1 and CDR2 sequences are MNHEY and SVGAGI. V dropped 2 bases and J dropped 6 bases, with 14 bases sitting between them. The CDR3 is made up of 16 amino acids.

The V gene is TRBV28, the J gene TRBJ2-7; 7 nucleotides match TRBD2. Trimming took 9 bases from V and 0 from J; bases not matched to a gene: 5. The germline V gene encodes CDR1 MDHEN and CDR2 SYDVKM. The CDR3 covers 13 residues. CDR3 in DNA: TGTGCCAGTAGCGGGTTTGACTCCTACGAGCAGTACTTC. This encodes CASSGFDSYEQYF.

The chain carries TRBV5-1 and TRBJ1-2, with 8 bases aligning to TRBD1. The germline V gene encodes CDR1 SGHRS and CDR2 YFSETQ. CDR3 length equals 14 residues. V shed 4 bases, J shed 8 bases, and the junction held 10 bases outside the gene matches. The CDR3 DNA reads TGCGCCAGCAGCCCGTATCAGGGGGCTGGCGGCTACACCTTC. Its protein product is CASSPYQGAGGYTF.

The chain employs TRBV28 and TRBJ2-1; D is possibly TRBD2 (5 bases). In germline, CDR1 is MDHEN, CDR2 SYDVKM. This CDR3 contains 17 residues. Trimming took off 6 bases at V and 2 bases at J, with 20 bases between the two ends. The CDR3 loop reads CASSSPKRRQTYNEQFF. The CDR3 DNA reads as TGTGCCAGCAGCTCCCCCAAGCGGAGGCAAACCTACAATGAGCAGTTCTTC.

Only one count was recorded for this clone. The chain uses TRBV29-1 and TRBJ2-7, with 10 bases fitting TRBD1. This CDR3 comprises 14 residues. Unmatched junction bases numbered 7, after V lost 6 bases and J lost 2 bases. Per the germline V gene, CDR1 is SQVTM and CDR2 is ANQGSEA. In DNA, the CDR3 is TGCAGCGTCGCCTCCGGGACAGGGGCCTACGAGCAGTACTTC. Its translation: CSVASGTGAYEQYF.

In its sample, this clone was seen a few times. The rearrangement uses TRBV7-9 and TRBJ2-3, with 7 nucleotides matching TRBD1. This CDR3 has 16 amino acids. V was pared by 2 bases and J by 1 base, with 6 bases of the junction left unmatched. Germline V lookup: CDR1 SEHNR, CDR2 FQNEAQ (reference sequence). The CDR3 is CASSLPQGVGTDTQYF. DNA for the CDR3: TGTGCCAGCAGCTTACCTCAGGGGGTCGGCACAGATACGCAGTATTTT.

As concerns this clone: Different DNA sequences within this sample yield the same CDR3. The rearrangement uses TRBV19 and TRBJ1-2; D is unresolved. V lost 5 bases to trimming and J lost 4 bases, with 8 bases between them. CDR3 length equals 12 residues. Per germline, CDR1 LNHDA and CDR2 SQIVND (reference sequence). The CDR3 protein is CASSLRSYGYTF. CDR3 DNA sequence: TGTGCCAGTAGTCTCCGGAGCTATGGCTACACCTTC.

As DNA, the CDR3 is TGTGCCAGCAGCTTCACGAACACCGGGGAGCTGTTTTTT. It translates to CASSFTNTGELFF. The chain uses TRBV11-2 and TRBJ2-2, with no clear D. Germline V gene sequence: CDR1 SGHAT, CDR2 FQNNGV. There are 13 residues in the CDR3. The V end lost 3 bases, the J end lost 0 bases, and 2 bases lay between the germline ends.

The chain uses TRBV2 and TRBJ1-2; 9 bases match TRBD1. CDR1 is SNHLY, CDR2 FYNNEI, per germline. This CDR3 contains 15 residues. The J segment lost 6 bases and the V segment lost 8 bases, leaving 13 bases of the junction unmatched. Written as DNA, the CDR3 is TGTGCCAGCCAATATTCCCGGACAGGGGTCGATGGCTACACCTTC. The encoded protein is CASQYSRTGVDGYTF.

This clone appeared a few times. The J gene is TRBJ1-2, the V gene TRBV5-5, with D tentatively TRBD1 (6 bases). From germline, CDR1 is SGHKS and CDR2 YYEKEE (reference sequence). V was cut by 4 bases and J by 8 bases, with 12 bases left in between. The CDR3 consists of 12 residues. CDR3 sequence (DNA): TGTGCCAGCAGCCCACAGGGCGGCGGCTACACCTTC. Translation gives CASSPQGGGYTF. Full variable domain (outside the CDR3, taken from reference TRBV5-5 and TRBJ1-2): DAGVTQSPTHLIKTRGQQVTLRCSPISGHKSVSWYQQVLGQGPQFIFQYYEKEERGRGNFPDRFSARQFPNYSSELNVNALLLGDSALYLCASSPQGGGYTFGSGTRLTVV.

In DNA, the CDR3 is TGTGCCAGCAGCCTCACCAGTGAGGTAACCTACGAGCAGTACTTC. This gives the protein CASSLTSEVTYEQYF. V gene TRBV7-9 combines with J gene TRBJ2-7, with no clear D. Germline V gene sequence: CDR1 SEHNR, CDR2 FQNEAQ (reference sequence). Deletions cut 5 bases from V and 2 bases from J, with 16 bases between. The CDR3 is 15 residues long. The variable domain in full, completed from reference TRBV7-9 and TRBJ2-7, reads DTGVSQNPRHKITKRGQNVTFRCDPISEHNRLYWYRQTLGQGPEFLTYFQNEAQLEKSRLLSDRFSAERPKGSFSTLEIQRTEQGDSAMYLCASSLTSEVTYEQYFGPGTRLTVT.

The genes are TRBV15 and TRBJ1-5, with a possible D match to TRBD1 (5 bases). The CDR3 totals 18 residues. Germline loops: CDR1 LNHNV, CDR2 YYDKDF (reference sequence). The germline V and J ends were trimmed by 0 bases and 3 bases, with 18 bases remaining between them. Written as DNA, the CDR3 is TGTGCCACCAGCAGAGATCGGGTAACAGGAGCATACAATCAGCCCCAGCATTTT. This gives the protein CATSRDRVTGAYNQPQHF.

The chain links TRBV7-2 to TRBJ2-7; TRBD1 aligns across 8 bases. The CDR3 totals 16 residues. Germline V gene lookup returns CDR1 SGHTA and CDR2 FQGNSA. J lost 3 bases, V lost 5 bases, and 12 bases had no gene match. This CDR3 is CASSPQAGGSFYEQYF. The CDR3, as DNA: TGTGCCAGCAGCCCCCAAGCAGGGGGCTCCTTCTACGAGCAGTACTTC.

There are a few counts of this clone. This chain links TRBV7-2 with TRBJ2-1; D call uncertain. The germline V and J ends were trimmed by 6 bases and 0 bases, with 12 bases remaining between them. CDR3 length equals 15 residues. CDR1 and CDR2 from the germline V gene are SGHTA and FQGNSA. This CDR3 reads CASRVHASSYNEQFF. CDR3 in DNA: TGTGCCAGCAGGGTTCACGCGAGCTCCTACAATGAGCAGTTCTTC.

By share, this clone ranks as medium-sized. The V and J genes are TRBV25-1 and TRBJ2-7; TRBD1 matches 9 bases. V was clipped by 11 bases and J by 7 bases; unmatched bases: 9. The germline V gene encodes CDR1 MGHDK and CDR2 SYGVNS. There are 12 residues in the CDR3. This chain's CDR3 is CAATTGGGEQYF. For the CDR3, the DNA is TGTGCCGCGACAACAGGGGGCGGAGAGCAGTACTTC.

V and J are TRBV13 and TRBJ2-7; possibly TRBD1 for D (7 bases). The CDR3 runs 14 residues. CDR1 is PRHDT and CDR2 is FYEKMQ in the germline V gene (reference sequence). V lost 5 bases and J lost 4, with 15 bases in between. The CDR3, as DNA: TGTGCCAGCAGCGCATCCAGGGGGGCGTACGAGCAGTACTTC. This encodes CASSASRGAYEQYF.

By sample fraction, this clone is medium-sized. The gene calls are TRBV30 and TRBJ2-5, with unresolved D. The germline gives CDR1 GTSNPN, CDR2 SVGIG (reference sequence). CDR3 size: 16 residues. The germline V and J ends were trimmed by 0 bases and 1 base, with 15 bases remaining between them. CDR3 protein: CAWSVLSKKPQETQYF. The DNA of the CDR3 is TGTGCCTGGAGTGTACTAAGTAAGAAGCCCCAAGAGACCCAGTACTTC.

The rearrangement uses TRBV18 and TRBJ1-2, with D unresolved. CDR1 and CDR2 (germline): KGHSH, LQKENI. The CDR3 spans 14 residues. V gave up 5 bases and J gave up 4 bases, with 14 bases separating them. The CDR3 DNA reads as TGTGCCAGCTCAGACTACGGTGGTAGCTATGGCTACACCTTC. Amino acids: CASSDYGGSYGYTF.

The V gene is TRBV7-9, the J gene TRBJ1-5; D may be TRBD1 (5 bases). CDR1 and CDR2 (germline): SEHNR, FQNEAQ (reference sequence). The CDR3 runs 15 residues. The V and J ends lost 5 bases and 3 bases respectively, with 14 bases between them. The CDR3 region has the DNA TGTGCCAGCAGCCCCAGCGCAGGGCCCAATCAGCCCCAGCATTTT. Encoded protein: CASSPSAGPNQPQHF.

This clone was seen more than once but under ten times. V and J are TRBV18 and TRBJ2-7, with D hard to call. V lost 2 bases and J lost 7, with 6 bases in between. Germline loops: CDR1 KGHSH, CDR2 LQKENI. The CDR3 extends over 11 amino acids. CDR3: CASSPGREQYF. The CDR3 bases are TGTGCCAGCTCACCAGGGCGTGAGCAGTACTTC.

CDR3 sequence: CASSNRDRGLVAFF. In DNA, the CDR3 is TGTGCCAGCAGTAACCGGGACAGGGGGCTTGTTGCTTTCTTT. The chain has TRBV6-5 and TRBJ1-1, with TRBD1 matching 12 bases. Germline assignment: CDR1 MNHEY and CDR2 SVGAGI. The CDR3 is made up of 14 amino acids. V lost 5 bases to trimming and J lost 11 bases; unmatched junction nucleotides: 9.

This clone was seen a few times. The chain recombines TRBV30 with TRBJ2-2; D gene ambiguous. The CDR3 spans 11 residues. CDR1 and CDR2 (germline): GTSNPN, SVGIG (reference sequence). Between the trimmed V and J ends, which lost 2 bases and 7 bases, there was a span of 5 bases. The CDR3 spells CAWSWSGELFF. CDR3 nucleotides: TGTGCCTGGAGTTGGAGCGGGGAGCTGTTTTTT.